These 20 T cell receptor beta chains originate from one sample sequenced in a study of T cells in Graves' hyperthyroidism and ophthalmopathy. RNA transcripts provided the source from which TCR beta CDR3 regions were amplified. The study used the HTBI primer set for a first-round RT-PCR of the TCR CDR3. One entry per CDR3 protein, called by TCRdb with MiXCR from the multiplex PCR reads. Of hundreds of thousands of distinct CDR3 sequences in the sample, 45% were seen once. The specimen sequenced was peripheral blood or thyroid tissue (not recorded which). These receptors were collected from an adult man with Graves' disease, either hyperthyroidism or ophthalmopathy (not recorded which).

This clonotype showed up just once. A junction boundary mismatches the germline segment, possibly from a read error. The chain couples TRBV2 to TRBJ1-1; D not resolved. CDR1 is SNHLY and CDR2 is FYNNEI in the germline V gene. The CDR3 extends over 13 amino acids. DNA for the CDR3: TGTGCCAGCAGTTACTCCTCCGGTACTGGAGCTTTCTTT. As protein: CASSYSSGTGAFF.

The chain links TRBV7-9 to TRBJ1-1; no clear D gene. The germline CDR1 and CDR2 sequences are SEHNR and FQNEAQ (reference sequence). This CDR3 is 15 amino acids long. V lost 5 bases, J lost 1 base, and 14 bases lay in between. The CDR3 here is CASSPPDPTNTEAFF. The CDR3 nucleotides are TGTGCCAGCAGCCCACCTGATCCCACGAACACTGAAGCTTTCTTT.

This clonotype showed up many times. V usage is TRBV29-1 and J usage is TRBJ1-4; tentatively, D is TRBD1 (5 bases). The CDR3 runs 13 residues. Germline V gene sequence: CDR1 SQVTM, CDR2 ANQGSEA. Trimming removed 7 bases from V and 8 bases from J, with 17 bases in between. The CDR3 protein is CSAHTSPGEKLFF. The CDR3 DNA reads as TGCAGCGCCCACACGAGTCCAGGGGAAAAACTGTTTTTT.

The chain joins TRBV7-9 to TRBJ1-2; D may be TRBD1 (5 bases). This CDR3 has 11 residues. The germline CDR1 and CDR2 sequences are SEHNR and FQNEAQ (reference sequence). Trimming cost V 5 bases and J 8 bases, with 9 bases left between them. The DNA for the CDR3 is TGTGCCAGCAGCGGGGCGTCGGGCTACACCTTC. Encoded protein: CASSGASGYTF.

This clonotype has more than one count but fewer than ten. V and J are TRBV28 and TRBJ1-2; TRBD1 matches 12 bases. CDR1 and CDR2 from the germline V gene are MDHEN and SYDVKM. This CDR3 is 16 amino acids long. V lost 5 bases, J lost 4 bases, and 8 bases stayed unmatched. The CDR3 protein is CASSPRDRGRGYGYTF. As DNA, the CDR3 is TGTGCCAGCAGTCCCCGGGACAGGGGGCGAGGCTATGGCTACACCTTC.

This rearrangement joins TRBV6-5 to TRBJ2-7; possibly TRBD1 for D (6 bases). Germline lookup yields CDR1 MNHEY and CDR2 SVGAGI. CDR3 size: 15 residues. Trimming removed 4 bases from V and 4 bases from J, with 17 bases in between. CDR3 residues: CASSSTRDTVYEQYF. The DNA of the CDR3 is TGTGCCAGCAGTTCAACTCGGGACACAGTATACGAGCAGTACTTC.

This clonotype was counted many times. The V gene is TRBV29-1, the J gene TRBJ1-2; D may be TRBD1 (6 bases). This CDR3 has 13 residues. Germline-derived CDR1 and CDR2 are SQVTM and ANQGSEA. Trimming pared 2 bases from V and 4 bases from J, leaving 11 bases between. DNA for the CDR3: TGCAGCGTTGAACCGGGGGCGGGCTATGGCTACACCTTC. It yields the protein CSVEPGAGYGYTF.

V usage is TRBV20-1 and J usage is TRBJ1-2; D might be TRBD1 (5 bases). Trimming removed 7 bases at V and 5 bases at J, with 11 bases between. Germline CDR1 DFQATT, CDR2 SNEGSKA (reference sequence). There are 11 residues in the CDR3. The CDR3, as DNA: TGCAGTGTTAACGGGGGGTATGGCTACACCTTC. This sequence encodes CSVNGGYGYTF.

This clonotype was seen repeatedly, ten times or more. This chain uses TRBV29-1 with TRBJ1-2; the D gene is possibly TRBD1 (6 bases). V lost 7 bases to trimming and J lost 5 bases, with 14 bases between them. Germline CDR1 is SQVTM and CDR2 is ANQGSEA. The CDR3 loop spans 12 amino acids. The DNA for the CDR3 is TGCAGCGGCCGGGAGGGGGGTTATGGCTACACCTTC. It translates to CSGREGGYGYTF.

The rearrangement links TRBV29-1 to TRBJ1-2; TRBD1 might be the D (6 bases). From germline, CDR1 is SQVTM and CDR2 ANQGSEA. V was clipped by 4 bases and J by 0 bases, with 21 bases between them. The CDR3 spans 17 residues. CDR3 coding DNA: TGCAGCGTTGGGTACTACAGGGCCGACAATACTAACTATGGCTACACCTTC. Translating it yields CSVGYYRADNTNYGYTF.

This clonotype appeared a single time. The chain carries TRBV6-5 and TRBJ2-2; possible D gene TRBD2, 5 bases. V lost 5 bases to trimming and J lost 0 bases, with 19 bases between them. CDR3 length: 18 residues. Germline V gene sequence: CDR1 MNHEY, CDR2 SVGAGI. The CDR3 coding sequence is TGTGCCAGCAGTGAAGGAGGACGAATATACGCGAACACCGGGGAGCTGTTTTTT. Its translation is CASSEGGRIYANTGELFF.

The V call is TRBV4-1, the J call TRBJ1-1; D is possibly TRBD1 (6 bases). The CDR3 contains 16 residues. Germline assignment: CDR1 MGHRA and CDR2 YSYEKL. Between the trimmed V and J ends, which lost 0 bases and 0 bases, there was a span of 11 bases. CDR3 nucleotides: TGCGCCAGCAGCCAAGATCCCACAGGGATGAACACTGAAGCTTTCTTT. Translated: CASSQDPTGMNTEAFF.

The sample holds many counts of this clonotype. The rearrangement joins TRBV7-2 to TRBJ1-1, with D uncertain. The CDR3 loop spans 12 amino acids. V gave up 2 bases and J gave up 4 bases, with 5 bases separating them. Germline-derived CDR1 and CDR2 are SGHTA and FQGNSA. CDR3 DNA sequence: TGTGCCAGCAGCTTATGGGGCACTGAAGCTTTCTTT. It codes for CASSLWGTEAFF.

The table lists this clonotype with a few counts. One junction end does not reproduce the germline sequence, and a read error may be involved. This sequence joins TRBV12-3 or TRBV12-4 and TRBJ2-7; D remains ambiguous. This CDR3 comprises 12 residues. Here the CDR3 DNA reads TGTGCCAGCGGTTTGGGGTCCTACGAGCAGTACTTC. Protein sequence: CASGLGSYEQYF.

At least ten counts were recorded for this clonotype. This chain links TRBV29-1 with TRBJ1-1; D gene uncertain. The CDR3 loop spans 13 amino acids. Per the germline V gene, CDR1 is SQVTM and CDR2 is ANQGSEA. Trimming removed 4 bases from V and 3 bases from J, with 12 bases in between. This CDR3 reads CSVGLGKDTEAFF. The CDR3 region has the DNA TGCAGCGTTGGACTCGGGAAGGACACTGAAGCTTTCTTT.

The chain has TRBV15 and TRBJ1-1; 9 positions match TRBD1. Germline-derived CDR1 and CDR2 are LNHNV and YYDKDF (reference sequence). The length of the CDR3 is 16 residues. The trim removed 6 bases at V and 8 bases at J, leaving 16 bases unmatched. The CDR3 DNA follows: TGTGCCACCAGTGAGCGTCGGGACAGGGTGGACGGGGAAGCTTTCTTT. Amino acid sequence: CATSERRDRVDGEAFF.

The V gene is TRBV20-1, the J gene TRBJ2-5; 12 bases match TRBD2. Per germline, CDR1 DFQATT and CDR2 SNEGSKA (reference sequence). Losses at the gene ends were 2 bases for V and 0 bases for J; bases not matched to a gene: 7. The CDR3 consists of 17 residues. The chain's CDR3 is CSARRTSGALYQETQYF. The CDR3 bases are TGCAGTGCTAGAAGGACTAGCGGGGCATTGTACCAAGAGACCCAGTACTTC.

The chain combines TRBV7-2 with TRBJ1-3, with 7 positions matching TRBD1. With 2 bases clipped from V and 0 bases from J, the junction kept 7 bases outside the gene matches. The length of the CDR3 is 17 residues. Germline V lookup: CDR1 SGHTA, CDR2 FQGNSA. CDR3 nucleotides: TGTGCCAGCAGCTTAAGGAGGACAGGTGACTCTGGAAACACCATATATTTT. Protein sequence: CASSLRRTGDSGNTIYF.

This clonotype was counted a few times. The chain employs TRBV20-1 and TRBJ1-1; TRBD1 agrees at 9 bases. The trim removed 5 bases at V and 8 bases at J, leaving 6 bases unmatched. CDR3 length: 12 residues. CDR1 is DFQATT, CDR2 SNEGSKA, per germline (reference sequence). CDR3 residues: CSAEGQGAEAFF. CDR3 coding DNA: TGCAGTGCTGAGGGACAGGGTGCCGAAGCTTTCTTT.

This clonotype turned up a few times. J is TRBJ2-7 and V is TRBV20-1; 9 bases map to TRBD2. The ends lost 3 bases at V and 6 bases at J; junction bases unmatched: 9. CDR3 length: 14 residues. Germline V gives CDR1 DFQATT, CDR2 SNEGSKA (reference sequence). The CDR3 protein is CSARVLAGVFEQYF. Here the CDR3 DNA reads TGCAGTGCTAGGGTTTTAGCGGGGGTTTTCGAGCAGTACTTC.